This entry concerns a single TCR beta chain. The sample originates from a study of blood T cell repertoires in COVID-19. Background on the study: COVID-19 samples, acute and convalescent, were from the United States, Italy and Spain. Sources were T cells, B-cell-depleted T cells, or PBMCs; the material itself was cDNA or gDNA.

Original data processing: Researchers report that nucleated cell counts were estimated from reference gene primer amplification. Profiling relied on immunoSEQ multiplex PCR, and the TCRdb table lists in-frame clones only, not all of them. V and J calls and clone size are those listed in that table; D and trimming were worked out from the DNA. The data show about 85,000 clones, with approximately 80% seen just once and approximately 14% held by the top ten. The sequenced sample was peripheral blood. The sequence was obtained from a human donor in a cohort sampled during active COVID-19.

This CDR3 is CASRSDRAKNSPLHF. DNA for the CDR3: TGTGCCAGTAGAAGCGACAGGGCAAAGAATTCACCCCTCCACTTT. The chain recombines TRBV19 with TRBJ1-6, with 7 bases lining up with TRBD1. This CDR3 has 15 residues. V trimming: 6 bases; J trimming: 7 bases; junction bases outside the gene matches: 9. The germline gives CDR1 LNHDA, CDR2 SQIVND (reference sequence). Using reference TRBV19 and TRBJ1-6 for the parts outside the CDR3, the full variable domain is DGGITQSPKYLFRKEGQNVTLSCEQNLNHDAMYWYRQDPGQGLRLIYYSQIVNDFQKGDIAEGYSVSREKKESFPLTVTSAQKNPTAFYLCASRSDRAKNSPLHFGNGTRLTVT.